Listed here are 31 T cell receptor beta chains from one sample, sequenced in a study of T cell repertoires in ileal Crohn's disease. Produced via immunoSEQ multiplex PCR; TCRdb's table is partial and in-frame only. The sample lists about 15,000 clones; about three quarters were seen once. Documented time point: inflamed ileum from the surgical specimen. Sequencing was done on a sample of ileal tissue. The receptors come from an adult with Crohn's disease.

By share of the sample, this clone is large. The V call is TRBV20-1, the J call TRBJ1-2; D ambiguous. Trimming cost V 3 bases and J 8 bases, with 10 bases left between them. Germline assignment: CDR1 DFQATT and CDR2 SNEGSKA (reference sequence). The CDR3 length is 11 residues. This CDR3 reads CSASVIGGYTF. In DNA form, the CDR3 reads TGCAGTGCTAGCGTAATAGGGGGCTACACCTTC.

This clone has just a few counts. The V and J genes are TRBV6-4 and TRBJ2-1; D tentatively fits TRBD1 or TRBD2 (6 bases each). V lost 2 bases to trimming and J lost 2 bases, with 13 bases between them. This CDR3 is built from 16 residues. Germline V lookup: CDR1 MRHNA, CDR2 SNTAGT. The chain's CDR3 is CASSDGWGAAYNEQFF. The CDR3 DNA reads TGTGCCAGCAGTGACGGGTGGGGGGCTGCCTACAATGAGCAGTTCTTC.

The V and J genes are TRBV6-5 and TRBJ2-7; TRBD1 aligns across 7 bases. CDR3 length equals 15 residues. The germline V gene encodes CDR1 MNHEY and CDR2 SVGAGI. V gave up 2 bases and J gave up 2 bases; unmatched junction bases: 6. The CDR3 bases are TGTGCCAGCAGTTACGTACAGGGGACGACCTACGAGCAGTACTTC. It is translated as CASSYVQGTTYEQYF.

The chain has TRBV5-4 and TRBJ1-5; D might be TRBD1 (5 bases). CDR1 is SGHNT, CDR2 YYREEE, per germline (reference sequence). The CDR3 runs to 16 residues. V was shortened by 0 bases and J by 4 bases, with 14 bases between the two germline ends. CDR3 sequence: CASSLDGGTWNQPQHF. The CDR3 DNA reads as TGTGCCAGCAGCTTGGATGGAGGGACTTGGAATCAGCCCCAGCATTTT.

The chain has TRBV5-1 and TRBJ1-2; D possibly corresponds to TRBD1 (5 bases). The CDR3 has 12 amino acids. The V gene's germline CDR1 is SGHRS and CDR2 YFSETQ. Trimming left V 3 bases short and J 6 bases short, with 9 bases between. In nucleotides, the CDR3 is TGCGCCAGCAGCTCGGGGGGAGATGGCTACACCTTC. It codes for CASSSGGDGYTF.

The chain joins TRBV6-4 to TRBJ2-3, with 13 bases aligning to TRBD2. Per germline, CDR1 MRHNA and CDR2 SNTAGT. The junction had 1 base not matched to a gene; V was cut back by 3 bases and J by 4 bases. The length of the CDR3 is 15 residues. DNA for the CDR3: TGTGCCAGCAGTGAACTAGCGGGAGGGCCAGATACGCAGTATTTT. Translated: CASSELAGGPDTQYF.

This clone was counted a single time. The gene calls are TRBV27 and TRBJ2-1, with 8 bases aligning to TRBD1. V lost 4 bases, J lost 7 bases, and 6 bases stayed unmatched. Germline CDR1 and CDR2: MNHEY and SMNVEV (reference sequence). The CDR3 spans 14 residues. The CDR3 loop is CASSSGGPSNEQFF. Here the CDR3 DNA reads TGTGCCAGCAGTTCAGGGGGCCCCTCGAATGAGCAGTTCTTC.

The chain employs TRBV7-9 and TRBJ2-1; D perhaps matches TRBD2 (6 bases). Germline V gives CDR1 SEHNR, CDR2 FQNEAQ (reference sequence). V gave up 5 bases and J gave up 3 bases, with 11 bases separating them. This CDR3 is 14 amino acids long. CDR3 in amino acids: CASSMGDFYNEQFF. The CDR3 region has the DNA TGTGCCAGCAGCATGGGGGACTTCTACAATGAGCAGTTCTTC.

This chain links TRBV19 with TRBJ1-2, with D unclear. Germline values: CDR1 LNHDA, CDR2 SQIVND (reference sequence). The CDR3 contains 14 residues. V dropped 0 bases and J dropped 5 bases, with 10 bases sitting between them. This CDR3 is CASSIEFGPYGYTF. CDR3 DNA sequence: TGTGCCAGTAGTATAGAGTTTGGCCCTTATGGCTACACCTTC.

V and J are TRBV6-1 and TRBJ1-1; TRBD1 is a possible D gene (6 bases). Germline CDR1 and CDR2: MNHNS and SASEGT. V dropped 4 bases and J dropped 1 base, with 16 bases sitting between them. The CDR3 is made up of 16 amino acids. The CDR3 DNA sequence: TGTGCCAGCAGTGTAGGGGGGGCTATGGGGAACACTGAAGCTTTCTTT. Translated: CASSVGGAMGNTEAFF.

The chain uses TRBV19 and TRBJ2-1, with D uncertain. Germline-derived CDR1 and CDR2 are LNHDA and SQIVND (reference sequence). Deletions cut 6 bases from V and 6 bases from J, with 15 bases between. The length of the CDR3 is 14 residues. This CDR3 reads CASSPARRSNEQFF. The CDR3 region has the DNA TGTGCCAGTAGCCCAGCTAGACGGTCCAATGAGCAGTTCTTC.

The V call is TRBV6-5, the J call TRBJ1-4, with unresolved D. Trimming removed 6 bases at V and 8 bases at J, with 13 bases between. The CDR3 extends over 13 amino acids. Germline assignment: CDR1 MNHEY and CDR2 SVGAGI. The CDR3 DNA reads as TGTGCCAGCAGCATTGTGGAGCGGGAAAAACTGTTTTTT. The encoded protein is CASSIVEREKLFF.

This chain connects TRBV4-3 to TRBJ2-3, with 8 bases lining up with TRBD1. This CDR3 is 15 amino acids long. The J segment lost 15 bases and the V segment lost 0 bases, leaving 14 bases of the junction unmatched. Germline V gene lookup returns CDR1 LGHNA and CDR2 YSLEER. This CDR3 is CASSQDPGGADTPYF. In DNA form, the CDR3 reads TGCGCCAGCAGCCAAGATCCAGGGGGCGCAGATACGCCCTATTTT.

CDR3 nucleotide sequence: TGTGCCAGCAGCTCGGGTCCCCCGGGAGGGGAGCTGTTTTTT. This sequence encodes CASSSGPPGGELFF. The chain links TRBV5-6 to TRBJ2-2; a possible D gene is TRBD2 (5 bases). The CDR3 is made up of 14 amino acids. CDR1 and CDR2 from the germline V gene are SGHDT and YYEEEE. Deletions cut 3 bases from V and 8 bases from J, with 14 bases between.

The chain combines TRBV19 with TRBJ2-7; possibly TRBD2 for D (5 bases). CDR3 size: 12 residues. Germline CDR1 is LNHDA and CDR2 is SQIVND (reference sequence). The V end lost 6 bases, the J end lost 1 base, and 7 bases lay between the germline ends. CDR3 DNA sequence: TGTGCCAGTAGCACGGGATCCTACGAGCAGTACTTC. It is translated as CASSTGSYEQYF.

V usage is TRBV6-1 and J usage is TRBJ1-2; D is uncertain. V was cut by 3 bases and J by 5 bases, with 10 bases left in between. This CDR3 is built from 13 residues. Germline assignment: CDR1 MNHNS and CDR2 SASEGT. In DNA form, the CDR3 reads TGTGCCAGCAGTGATAGTGCAGGTTATGGCTACACCTTC. It translates to CASSDSAGYGYTF.

The rearrangement links TRBV7-6 to TRBJ1-4; D gene uncertain. Germline V CDR1 and CDR2: SGHVS, FNYEAQ. The V end lost 4 bases, the J end lost 8 bases, and 14 bases lay between the germline ends. This CDR3 is built from 14 residues. The CDR3 DNA is TGTGCCAGCAGCTACAGTTACAGCAACGAAAAACTGTTTTTT. Protein product: CASSYSYSNEKLFF.

The chain carries TRBV29-1 and TRBJ2-3; possibly TRBD2 for D (6 bases). Trimming left V 6 bases short and J 4 bases short, with 14 bases between. The CDR3 contains 13 residues. Per the germline V gene, CDR1 is SQVTM and CDR2 is ANQGSEA. CDR3 DNA: TGCAGCGTCACCCCGACGGGAGCAGATACGCAGTATTTT. This encodes CSVTPTGADTQYF.

The CDR3 protein is CASSPWGDTEAFF. The CDR3 DNA is TGTGCCAGCTCACCATGGGGGGACACTGAAGCTTTCTTT. The genes are TRBV18 and TRBJ1-1, with a weak D call TRBD1 (5 bases). CDR1 is KGHSH and CDR2 is LQKENI in the germline V gene. V lost 2 bases, J lost 3 bases, and 7 bases lay in between. This CDR3 is built from 13 residues. Looking up the rest from reference TRBV18 and TRBJ1-1 gives the full variable domain: NAGVMQNPRHLVRRRGQEARLRCSPMKGHSHVYWYRQLPEEGLKFMVYLQKENIIDESGMPKERFSAEFPKEGPSILRIQQVVRGDSAAYFCASSPWGDTEAFFGQGTRLTVV.

This clone was recorded only once. The chain employs TRBV18 and TRBJ1-5; D is undetermined. Trimming removed 2 bases at V and 6 bases at J, with 8 bases between. CDR1 KGHSH and CDR2 LQKENI come from the germline V gene. The CDR3 totals 13 residues. The CDR3, as DNA: TGTGCCAGCTCACCAGGGAAGGGTCAGCCCCAGCATTTT. Its translation: CASSPGKGQPQHF. The entire variable domain, with the rest obtained from reference TRBV18 and TRBJ1-5, is as follows: NAGVMQNPRHLVRRRGQEARLRCSPMKGHSHVYWYRQLPEEGLKFMVYLQKENIIDESGMPKERFSAEFPKEGPSILRIQQVVRGDSAAYFCASSPGKGQPQHFGDGTRLSIL.

The chain has TRBV7-9 and TRBJ1-3; 11 positions agree with TRBD1. CDR1 is SEHNR and CDR2 is FQNEAQ in the germline V gene (reference sequence). The CDR3 consists of 17 residues. With V trimmed by 6 bases and J by 2 bases, 9 bases remained unmatched. This CDR3 reads CASRPTTGQGAGNTIYF. CDR3 coding DNA: TGTGCCAGCAGACCTACAACGGGACAGGGGGCTGGAAACACCATATATTTT. Filled out from reference TRBV7-9 and TRBJ1-3, the complete variable domain reads DTGVSQNPRHKITKRGQNVTFRCDPISEHNRLYWYRQTLGQGPEFLTYFQNEAQLEKSRLLSDRFSAERPKGSFSTLEIQRTEQGDSAMYLCASRPTTGQGAGNTIYFGEGSWLTVV.

The chain has TRBV5-1 and TRBJ2-5; no clear D gene. The CDR3 spans 16 residues. Germline V gene data show CDR1 as SGHRS and CDR2 as YFSETQ. The V end lost 1 base, the J end lost 4 bases, and 17 bases lay between the germline ends. The CDR3, as DNA: TGCGCCAGCAGCTTGAGGCCCCCAGGTAGCAGAGAGACCCAGTACTTC. Amino acid sequence: CASSLRPPGSRETQYF.

By share, this clone ranks as large. The V and J genes are TRBV5-5 and TRBJ2-2, with TRBD1 identical over 11 bases. J gave up 5 bases and V 4 bases, and 1 base lay outside the gene matches. CDR1 and CDR2 (germline): SGHKS, YYEKEE (reference sequence). This CDR3 comprises 14 residues. The CDR3 DNA follows: TGTGCCAGCAGCGGGACAGGGGGGACCGGGGAGCTGTTTTTT. Protein product: CASSGTGGTGELFF.

The chain couples TRBV20-1 to TRBJ2-1; D is perhaps TRBD2 (6 bases). Trimming pared 6 bases from V and 7 bases from J, leaving 10 bases between. Germline V gene data show CDR1 as DFQATT and CDR2 as SNEGSKA (reference sequence). This CDR3 comprises 11 residues. The DNA of the CDR3 is TGCAGTGCCCTGGAGGGGAATGAGCAGTTCTTC. Amino acid sequence: CSALEGNEQFF.

The V gene is TRBV5-8, the J gene TRBJ1-3; D gene ambiguous. The CDR3 covers 15 residues. In germline, CDR1 is SGHTS, CDR2 YDEGEE. With 1 base removed from V and 0 bases from J, the gap between germline ends came to 8 bases. In nucleotides, the CDR3 is TGTGCCAGCAGCTTGTCGGTCGTCTCTGGAAACACCATATATTTT. Translated: CASSLSVVSGNTIYF.

This clone is categorized as medium-sized. This chain links TRBV10-3 with TRBJ2-3; 10 bases map to TRBD1. The CDR3 is 15 residues long. Germline V gene data show CDR1 as ENHRY and CDR2 as SYGVKD. With V trimmed by 7 bases and J by 2 bases, 6 bases remained unmatched. The CDR3 bases are TGTGCCATCAACGAGGGACAGGGGATCACAGATACGCAGTATTTT. Its translation is CAINEGQGITDTQYF.

This chain uses TRBV2 with TRBJ2-1, with 11 bases matching TRBD2. This CDR3 has 14 residues. V shed 8 bases and J 7 bases; nucleotides not matched to a gene: 7. Looked up from germline, CDR1 is SNHLY and CDR2 is FYNNEI. The CDR3 sequence: CASQIAGGPNEQFF. The CDR3 DNA is TGTGCCAGCCAGATAGCGGGGGGGCCGAATGAGCAGTTCTTC.

This clone came up a few times. The V and J genes are TRBV6-5 and TRBJ2-2, with D uncertain. Trimming stripped 2 bases from V and 4 bases from J, with 11 bases between. The CDR3 runs to 15 residues. Germline CDR1 and CDR2: MNHEY and SVGAGI. This CDR3 reads CASSYVREATGELFF. The CDR3 nucleotides are TGTGCCAGCAGTTACGTGAGAGAGGCCACCGGGGAGCTGTTTTTT.

The V gene is TRBV28, the J gene TRBJ2-7; D is unclear. This CDR3 region has 13 residues. Germline V gene lookup returns CDR1 MDHEN and CDR2 SYDVKM. V gave up 2 bases and J gave up 2 bases, with 7 bases separating them. For the CDR3, the DNA is TGTGCCAGCAGTTTAGAGGAAACCTACGAGCAGTACTTC. As protein: CASSLEETYEQYF. The full variable domain, its missing parts supplied by reference TRBV28 and TRBJ2-7, is DVKVTQSSRYLVKRTGEKVFLECVQDMDHENMFWYRQDPGLGLRLIYFSYDVKMKEKGDIPEGYSVSREKKERFSLILESASTNQTSMYLCASSLEETYEQYFGPGTRLTVT.

The V call is TRBV29-1, the J call TRBJ2-1; TRBD2 agrees at 8 bases. The V gene end was trimmed by 6 bases and the J gene end by 6 bases; junction bases not matched to a gene: 7. The CDR3 loop spans 13 amino acids. Looked up from germline, CDR1 is SQVTM and CDR2 is ANQGSEA. The CDR3 spells CSVAGLGSNEQFF. CDR3 nucleotides: TGCAGCGTGGCGGGACTAGGATCCAATGAGCAGTTCTTC.

V gene TRBV2 combines with J gene TRBJ1-2; 7 nucleotides align to TRBD1. Germline values: CDR1 SNHLY, CDR2 FYNNEI. After removal of 7 bases from V and 3 bases from J, the junction contained 2 bases not matched to a gene. The CDR3 contains 12 residues. CDR3 DNA: TGTGCCAGCAAGGGGGCAGACTATGGCTACACCTTC. Its protein product is CASKGADYGYTF.